A selection of T cell receptor beta chains follows, all from one sample in a study of T cells in Graves' hyperthyroidism and ophthalmopathy. TCRdb itself ran the multiplex PCR reads through MiXCR, one entry per CDR3 protein. Among hundreds of thousands of distinct CDR3 sequences, about a sixth were seen once, and the ten largest hold 25% to 30%. Material for sequencing was blood. All receptors derive from a young woman with Graves' ophthalmopathy. The CDR3 runs from the conserved cysteine through the conserved F or W. D genes are given only for firm matches. Size is omitted from some rows. Given values are once, few, many or a class for expanded clones.

CDR3 protein: CASSVGRTGLTSYEQYF
CDR3 DNA: TGTGCCAGCAGCGTGGGAAGGACAGGGCTTACCTCCTACGAGCAGTACTTC
D gene: TRBD1
clone size: many
J gene: TRBJ2-7
V gene: TRBV7-9

CDR3 protein: CASSTPRGRDTEAFF
CDR3 DNA: TGTGCCAGCAGTACCCCGCGGGGCAGGGACACTGAAGCTTTCTTT
D gene: -
clone size: -
J gene: TRBJ1-1
V gene: TRBV6-2/TRBV6-3

CDR3 protein: CASSLWTTEAFF
CDR3 DNA: TGTGCCAGCAGTTTGTGGACTACTGAAGCTTTCTTT
D gene: -
clone size: -
J gene: TRBJ1-1
V gene: TRBV28

CDR3 protein: CASSLDGGGNEQFF
CDR3 DNA: TGTGCCAGCAGCTTAGATGGCGGTGGGAATGAGCAGTTCTTC
D gene: -
clone size: -
J gene: TRBJ2-1
V gene: TRBV7-2

CDR3 protein: CASIGGQGSQETQYF
CDR3 DNA: TGTGCCAGCATTGGGGGACAGGGATCTCAAGAGACCCAGTACTTC
D gene: TRBD1
clone size: many
J gene: TRBJ2-5
V gene: TRBV6-2/TRBV6-3

CDR3 protein: CARQGNYYEQYF
CDR3 DNA: TGTGCCAGACAGGGAAATTACTACGAGCAGTACTTC
D gene: -
clone size: few
J gene: TRBJ2-7
V gene: TRBV2

CDR3 protein: CASSYGTGSGYTF
CDR3 DNA: TGTGCCAGCAGTTACGGGACAGGGAGCGGCTACACCTTC
D gene: TRBD1
clone size: many
J gene: TRBJ1-2
V gene: TRBV6-6

CDR3 protein: CSARGQAGINDEQFF
CDR3 DNA: TGCAGTGCTAGAGGTCAAGCGGGAATAAACGATGAGCAGTTCTTC
D gene: TRBD2
clone size: -
J gene: TRBJ2-1
V gene: TRBV20-1

CDR3 protein: CASSPPGDTDTQYF
CDR3 DNA: TGTGCCAGCAGCCCCCCAGGGGACACAGATACGCAGTATTTT
D gene: -
clone size: many
J gene: TRBJ2-3
V gene: TRBV6-1

CDR3 protein: CASSLTGKVLPLHF
CDR3 DNA: TGTGCCAGCAGTTTAACAGGGAAGGTCTTACCCCTCCACTTT
D gene: -
clone size: -
J gene: TRBJ1-6
V gene: TRBV28

CDR3 protein: CASSFTQVQETQYF
CDR3 DNA: TGTGCCAGCAGTTTCACGCAGGTCCAAGAGACCCAGTACTTC
D gene: -
clone size: many
J gene: TRBJ2-5
V gene: TRBV28

CDR3 protein: CATTLYEQYF
CDR3 DNA: TGTGCCACCACGCTCTACGAGCAGTACTTC
D gene: -
clone size: many
J gene: TRBJ2-7
V gene: TRBV24-1

CDR3 protein: CASSYSIPARPLQNEQFF
CDR3 DNA: TGTGCCAGCAGTTACTCGATTCCGGCAAGACCGCTTCAAAATGAGCAGTTCTTC
D gene: -
clone size: many
J gene: TRBJ2-1
V gene: TRBV6-6

CDR3 protein: CASSTLGLQETQYF
CDR3 DNA: TGTGCCAGCAGTACCTTGGGACTCCAAGAGACCCAGTACTTC
D gene: -
clone size: many
J gene: TRBJ2-5
V gene: TRBV27

CDR3 protein: CASSPRGQPYEQYF
CDR3 DNA: TGTGCCAGCTCACCCCGGGGACAGCCCTACGAGCAGTACTTC
D gene: TRBD1
clone size: many
J gene: TRBJ2-7
V gene: TRBV18

CDR3 protein: CASSLSLSTYEQYF
CDR3 DNA: TGTGCCAGCAGCTTATCTCTCAGCACCTACGAGCAGTACTTC
D gene: -
clone size: -
J gene: TRBJ2-7
V gene: TRBV7-2

CDR3 protein: CASSLGVSGEQYF
CDR3 DNA: TGTGCCAGCAGCTTAGGGGTTAGCGGCGAGCAGTACTTC
D gene: -
clone size: many
J gene: TRBJ2-7
V gene: TRBV5-5

CDR3 protein: CASSYTRQPDRSSEQYF
CDR3 DNA: TGTGCCAGCAGTTACACCCGCCAGCCCGACAGGAGTAGTGAGCAGTACTTC
D gene: -
clone size: many
J gene: TRBJ2-7
V gene: TRBV6-6

CDR3 protein: CASTPRSSGANTGELFF
CDR3 DNA: TGTGCCAGCACCCCAAGATCTAGCGGGGCGAACACCGGGGAGCTGTTTTTT
D gene: TRBD2
clone size: -
J gene: TRBJ2-2
V gene: TRBV6-1

CDR3 protein: CASSQDTAGGAGELFF
CDR3 DNA: TGCGCCAGCAGCCAAGATACGGCGGGGGGTGCCGGGGAGCTGTTTTTT
D gene: TRBD2
clone size: few
J gene: TRBJ2-2
V gene: TRBV4-1

CDR3 protein: CASSPWGSGNTIYF
CDR3 DNA: TGTGCCAGCTCCCCATGGGGATCCGGAAACACCATATATTTT
D gene: -
clone size: many
J gene: TRBJ1-3
V gene: TRBV18

CDR3 protein: CASSLSVRGGTEAFF
CDR3 DNA: TGTGCCAGCAGCTTATCTGTCAGGGGCGGAACTGAAGCTTTCTTT
D gene: -
clone size: many
J gene: TRBJ1-1
V gene: TRBV11-2

CDR3 protein: CSAEGGGTYEQYF
CDR3 DNA: TGCAGTGCTGAGGGGGGGGGGACCTACGAGCAGTACTTC
D gene: -
clone size: many
J gene: TRBJ2-7
V gene: TRBV20-1

CDR3 protein: CSARRAGNYEQYF
CDR3 DNA: TGCAGTGCTAGGAGGGCCGGCAACTACGAGCAGTACTTC
D gene: -
clone size: many
J gene: TRBJ2-7
V gene: TRBV20-1

CDR3 protein: CASSQEHRTSGGDEQYF
CDR3 DNA: TGTGCCAGCAGCCAAGAGCATCGGACTAGCGGGGGGGACGAGCAGTACTTC
D gene: TRBD2
clone size: few
J gene: TRBJ2-7
V gene: TRBV3-1

CDR3 protein: CASSQDPGRNYGYTF
CDR3 DNA: TGCGCCAGCAGCCAAGATCCCGGCAGGAACTATGGCTACACCTTC
D gene: -
clone size: many
J gene: TRBJ1-2
V gene: TRBV4-3

CDR3 protein: CASSGLSQGDWETQYF
CDR3 DNA: TGTGCCAGCAGTGGGTTGAGTCAGGGGGATTGGGAGACCCAGTACTTC
D gene: TRBD1
clone size: few
J gene: TRBJ2-5
V gene: TRBV25-1

CDR3 protein: CASSVGTGDPPLQETQYF
CDR3 DNA: TGTGCCAGCAGCGTAGGGACAGGGGACCCCCCACTCCAAGAGACCCAGTACTTC
D gene: TRBD1
clone size: many
J gene: TRBJ2-5
V gene: TRBV9

CDR3 protein: CASSLSRGGGSAEAFF
CDR3 DNA: TGTGCCAGCAGTTTATCCAGGGGCGGGGGAAGCGCTGAAGCTTTCTTT
D gene: -
clone size: many
J gene: TRBJ1-1
V gene: TRBV27

CDR3 protein: CASSQDSPGTGANVLTF
CDR3 DNA: TGTGCCAGCAGCCAAGATTCGCCGGGAACCGGGGCCAACGTCCTGACTTTC
D gene: -
clone size: many
J gene: TRBJ2-6
V gene: TRBV3-1

CDR3 protein: CASSRSSGGGGYEQYF
CDR3 DNA: TGTGCCAGCAGCCGTTCTAGCGGGGGGGGTGGCTACGAGCAGTACTTC
D gene: TRBD2
clone size: many
J gene: TRBJ2-7
V gene: TRBV6-1

CDR3 protein: CASSSGGRGIYEQYF
CDR3 DNA: TGCGCCAGCAGCTCGGGGGGGCGCGGTATCTACGAGCAGTACTTC
D gene: TRBD2
clone size: many
J gene: TRBJ2-7
V gene: TRBV5-1

CDR3 protein: CASSLPTGDLTEAFF
CDR3 DNA: TGTGCCAGCAGCTTACCGACAGGGGATTTGACTGAAGCTTTCTTT
D gene: TRBD1
clone size: -
J gene: TRBJ1-1
V gene: TRBV7-6

CDR3 protein: CASSEAGGLSYNEQFF
CDR3 DNA: TGTGCCAGCAGTGAAGCGGGCGGGCTCTCCTACAATGAGCAGTTCTTC
D gene: -
clone size: many
J gene: TRBJ2-1
V gene: TRBV2

CDR3 protein: CAIMGTGRDTQYF
CDR3 DNA: TGTGCCATCATGGGGACAGGGAGAGATACGCAGTATTTT
D gene: TRBD1
clone size: -
J gene: TRBJ2-3
V gene: TRBV10-3

CDR3 protein: CASSVAPGLAGGPGDNEQFF
CDR3 DNA: TGTGCCAGCAGCGTAGCTCCCGGGCTAGCGGGAGGGCCGGGTGACAATGAGCAGTTCTTC
D gene: TRBD2
clone size: many
J gene: TRBJ2-1
V gene: TRBV9

CDR3 protein: CASSQATVYNSPLHF
CDR3 DNA: TGTGCCAGCAGCCAAGCGACAGTGTATAATTCACCCCTCCACTTT
D gene: -
clone size: -
J gene: TRBJ1-6
V gene: TRBV4-2

CDR3 protein: CSARVLVALNTGELFF
CDR3 DNA: TGCAGTGCTAGAGTGTTAGTGGCCTTGAACACCGGGGAGCTGTTTTTT
D gene: -
clone size: many
J gene: TRBJ2-2
V gene: TRBV20-1

CDR3 protein: CASSLGTVSNQPQHF
CDR3 DNA: TGTGCCAGTAGTTTGGGGACGGTTAGCAATCAGCCCCAGCATTTT
D gene: -
clone size: many
J gene: TRBJ1-5
V gene: TRBV19

CDR3 protein: CASSYSQSTDTQYF
CDR3 DNA: TGTGCCAGCAGTTACTCGCAGAGCACAGATACGCAGTATTTT
D gene: -
clone size: many
J gene: TRBJ2-3
V gene: TRBV6-6

CDR3 protein: CASSPDMRATGELFF
CDR3 DNA: TGTGCCAGCAGCCCGGACATGAGGGCCACCGGGGAGCTGTTTTTT
D gene: -
clone size: -
J gene: TRBJ2-2
V gene: TRBV11-1

CDR3 protein: CASSMMISNTGELFF
CDR3 DNA: TGTGCCAGTAGTATGATGATCTCGAACACCGGGGAGCTGTTTTTT
D gene: -
clone size: many
J gene: TRBJ2-2
V gene: TRBV19

CDR3 protein: CSASGEALWNEQFF
CDR3 DNA: TGCAGTGCCAGCGGGGAAGCGCTCTGGAATGAGCAGTTCTTC
D gene: TRBD2
clone size: -
J gene: TRBJ2-1
V gene: TRBV20-1

CDR3 protein: CASSSILAGGETQYF
CDR3 DNA: TGTGCCAGCAGCTCCATACTAGCGGGGGGGGAGACCCAGTACTTC
D gene: TRBD2
clone size: many
J gene: TRBJ2-5
V gene: TRBV7-3

CDR3 protein: CASSLSYGGEQYF
CDR3 DNA: TGTGCCAGCAGCTTGAGCTATGGTGGCGAGCAGTACTTC
D gene: -
clone size: many
J gene: TRBJ2-7
V gene: TRBV11-1

CDR3 protein: CASSRRDRKETQYF
CDR3 DNA: TGTGCCAGCAGTCGCCGGGACAGAAAAGAGACCCAGTACTTC
D gene: TRBD1
clone size: -
J gene: TRBJ2-5
V gene: TRBV6-1

CDR3 protein: CATSRGQGPSYEQYF
CDR3 DNA: TGTGCCACCAGCAGAGGACAGGGCCCATCCTACGAGCAGTACTTC
D gene: TRBD1
clone size: many
J gene: TRBJ2-7
V gene: TRBV15

CDR3 protein: CASSLGPRGPFHSPLHF
CDR3 DNA: TGTGCCAGCAGCTTAGGGCCAAGGGGGCCTTTCCATTCACCCCTCCACTTT
D gene: TRBD1
clone size: -
J gene: TRBJ1-6
V gene: TRBV7-6

CDR3 protein: CASSRLPDYEQYF
CDR3 DNA: TGTGCCAGCAGCAGACTCCCAGACTACGAGCAGTACTTC
D gene: -
clone size: many
J gene: TRBJ2-7
V gene: TRBV6-1

CDR3 protein: CASSLDPTVYGYTF
CDR3 DNA: TGCGCCAGCAGCTTGGATCCTACAGTATATGGCTACACCTTC
D gene: -
clone size: -
J gene: TRBJ1-2
V gene: TRBV5-1

CDR3 protein: CASADGSGANVLTF
CDR3 DNA: TGTGCCAGCGCCGACGGCTCTGGGGCCAACGTCCTGACTTTC
D gene: -
clone size: many
J gene: TRBJ2-6
V gene: TRBV7-3